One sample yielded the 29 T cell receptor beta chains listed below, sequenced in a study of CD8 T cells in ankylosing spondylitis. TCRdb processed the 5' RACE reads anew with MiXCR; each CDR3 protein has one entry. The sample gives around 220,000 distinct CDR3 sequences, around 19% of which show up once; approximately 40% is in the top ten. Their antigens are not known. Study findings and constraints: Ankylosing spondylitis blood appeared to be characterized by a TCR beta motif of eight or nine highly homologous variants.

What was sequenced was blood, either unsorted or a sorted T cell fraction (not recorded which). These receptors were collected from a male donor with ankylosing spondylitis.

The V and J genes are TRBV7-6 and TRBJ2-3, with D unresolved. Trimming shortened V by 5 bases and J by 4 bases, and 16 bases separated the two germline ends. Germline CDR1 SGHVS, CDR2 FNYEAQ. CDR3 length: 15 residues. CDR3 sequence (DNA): TGTGCCAGCAGCACCCTGGTGGACGGACCAGATACGCAGTATTTT. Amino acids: CASSTLVDGPDTQYF.

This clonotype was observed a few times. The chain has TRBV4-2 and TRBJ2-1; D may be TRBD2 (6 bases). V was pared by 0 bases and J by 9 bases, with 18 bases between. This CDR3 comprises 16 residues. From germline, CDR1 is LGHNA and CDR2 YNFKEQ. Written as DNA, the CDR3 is TGTGCCAGCAGCCAAGATTCTAGGGGACTCCTCAGTGAGCAGTTCTTC. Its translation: CASSQDSRGLLSEQFF.

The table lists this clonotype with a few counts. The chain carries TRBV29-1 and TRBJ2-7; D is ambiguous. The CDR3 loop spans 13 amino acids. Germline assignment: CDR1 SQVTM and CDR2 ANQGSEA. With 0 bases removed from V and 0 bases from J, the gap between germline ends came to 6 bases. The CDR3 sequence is CSVEEPDSYEQYF. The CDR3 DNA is TGCAGCGTTGAAGAACCAGACTCCTACGAGCAGTACTTC.

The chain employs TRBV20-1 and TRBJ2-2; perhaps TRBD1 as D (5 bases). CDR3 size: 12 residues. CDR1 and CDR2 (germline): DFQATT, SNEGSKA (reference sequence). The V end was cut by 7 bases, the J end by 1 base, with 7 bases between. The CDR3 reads CSVQVNTGELFF. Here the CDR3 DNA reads TGCAGTGTACAGGTGAACACCGGGGAGCTGTTTTTT.

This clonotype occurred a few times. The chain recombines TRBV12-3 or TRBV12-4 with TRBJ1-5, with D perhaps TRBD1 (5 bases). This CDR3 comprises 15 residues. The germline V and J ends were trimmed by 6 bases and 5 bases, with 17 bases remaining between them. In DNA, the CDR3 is TGTGCCAGCAGCCTGGACAACCCGAGGTATCAGCCCCAGCATTTT. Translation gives CASSLDNPRYQPQHF.

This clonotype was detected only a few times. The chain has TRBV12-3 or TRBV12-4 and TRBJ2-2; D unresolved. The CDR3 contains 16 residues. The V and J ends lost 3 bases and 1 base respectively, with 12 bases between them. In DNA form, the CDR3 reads TGTGCCAGCAGTTTTCGAGCTCTACTGAACACCGGGGAGCTGTTTTTT. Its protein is CASSFRALLNTGELFF.

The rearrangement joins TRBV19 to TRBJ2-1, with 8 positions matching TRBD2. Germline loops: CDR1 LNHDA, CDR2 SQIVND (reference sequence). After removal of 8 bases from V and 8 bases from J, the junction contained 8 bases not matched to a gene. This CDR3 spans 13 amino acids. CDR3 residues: CASVPGLGDEQFF. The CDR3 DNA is TGTGCCAGTGTACCGGGACTAGGAGATGAGCAGTTCTTC.

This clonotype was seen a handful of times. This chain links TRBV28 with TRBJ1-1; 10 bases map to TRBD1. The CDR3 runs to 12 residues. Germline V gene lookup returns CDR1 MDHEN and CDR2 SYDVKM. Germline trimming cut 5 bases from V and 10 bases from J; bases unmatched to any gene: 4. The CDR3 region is CASSPRTGGAFF. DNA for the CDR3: TGTGCCAGCAGTCCTCGGACAGGGGGAGCTTTCTTT.

CDR3 region: CASSSKEGPEQFF. In DNA, the CDR3 is TGTGCCAGCAGCTCCAAAGAGGGGCCAGAGCAGTTCTTC. The V call is TRBV7-9, the J call TRBJ2-1; D is tentatively TRBD1 or TRBD2 (5 bases each). CDR1 is SEHNR and CDR2 is FQNEAQ in the germline V gene (reference sequence). Trimming pared 4 bases from V and 10 bases from J, leaving 14 bases between. The CDR3 covers 13 residues. Variable domain in full (rest from reference TRBV7-9 and TRBJ2-1): DTGVSQNPRHKITKRGQNVTFRCDPISEHNRLYWYRQTLGQGPEFLTYFQNEAQLEKSRLLSDRFSAERPKGSFSTLEIQRTEQGDSAMYLCASSSKEGPEQFFGPGTRLTVL.

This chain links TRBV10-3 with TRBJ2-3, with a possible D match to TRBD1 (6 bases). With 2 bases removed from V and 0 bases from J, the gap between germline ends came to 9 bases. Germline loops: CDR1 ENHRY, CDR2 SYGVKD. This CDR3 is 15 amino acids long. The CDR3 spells CAISETGSSTDTQYF. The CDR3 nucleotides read TGTGCCATCAGTGAGACAGGGTCTAGCACAGATACGCAGTATTTT.

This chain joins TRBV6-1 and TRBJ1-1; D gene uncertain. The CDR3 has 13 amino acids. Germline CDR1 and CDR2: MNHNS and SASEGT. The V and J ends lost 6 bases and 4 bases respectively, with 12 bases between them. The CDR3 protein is CASRPQWSTEAFF. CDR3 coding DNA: TGTGCCAGCAGGCCACAATGGTCCACTGAAGCTTTCTTT.

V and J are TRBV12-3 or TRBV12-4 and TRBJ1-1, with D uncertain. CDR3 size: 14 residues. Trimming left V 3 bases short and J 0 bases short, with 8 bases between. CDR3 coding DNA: TGTGCCAGCAGTTTTGCAGGAGTGAACACTGAAGCTTTCTTT. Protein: CASSFAGVNTEAFF.

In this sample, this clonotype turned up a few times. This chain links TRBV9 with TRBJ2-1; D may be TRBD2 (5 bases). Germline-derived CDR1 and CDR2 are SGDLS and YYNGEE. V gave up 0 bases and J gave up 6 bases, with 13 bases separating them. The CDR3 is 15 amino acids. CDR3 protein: CASSVAWTSINEQFF. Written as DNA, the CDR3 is TGTGCCAGCAGCGTAGCGTGGACTTCCATCAATGAGCAGTTCTTC.

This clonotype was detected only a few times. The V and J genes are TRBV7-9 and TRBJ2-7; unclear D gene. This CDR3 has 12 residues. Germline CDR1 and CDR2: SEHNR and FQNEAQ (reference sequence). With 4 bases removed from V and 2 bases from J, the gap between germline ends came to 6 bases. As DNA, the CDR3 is TGTGCCAGCAGCTCCCTCACCTACGAGCAGTACTTC. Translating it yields CASSSLTYEQYF.

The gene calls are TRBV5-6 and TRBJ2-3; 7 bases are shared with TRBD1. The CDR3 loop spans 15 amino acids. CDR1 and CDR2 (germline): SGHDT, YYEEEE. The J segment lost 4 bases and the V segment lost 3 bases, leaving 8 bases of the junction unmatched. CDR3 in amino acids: CASSSRQGLPDTQYF. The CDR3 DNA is TGTGCCAGCAGCTCTCGACAGGGTTTACCAGATACGCAGTATTTT.

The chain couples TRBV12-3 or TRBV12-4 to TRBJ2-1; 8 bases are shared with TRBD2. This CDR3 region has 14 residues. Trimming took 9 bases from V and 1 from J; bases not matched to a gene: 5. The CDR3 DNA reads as TGTGCCAGTGGGAGCGGGGGATCCTACAATGAGCAGTTCTTC. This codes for CASGSGGSYNEQFF.

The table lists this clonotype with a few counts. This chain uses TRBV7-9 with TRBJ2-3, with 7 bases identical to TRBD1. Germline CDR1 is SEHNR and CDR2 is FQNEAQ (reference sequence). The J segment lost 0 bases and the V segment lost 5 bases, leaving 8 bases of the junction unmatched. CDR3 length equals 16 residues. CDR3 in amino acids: CASSGIGGRSTDTQYF. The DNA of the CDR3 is TGTGCCAGCAGCGGGATAGGGGGCCGGAGCACAGATACGCAGTATTTT.

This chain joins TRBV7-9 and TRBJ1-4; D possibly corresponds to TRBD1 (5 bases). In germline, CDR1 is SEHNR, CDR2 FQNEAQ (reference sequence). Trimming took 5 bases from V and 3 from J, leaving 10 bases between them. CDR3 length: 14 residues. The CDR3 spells CASSAGPANEKLFF. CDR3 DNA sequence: TGTGCCAGCAGCGCGGGGCCGGCTAATGAAAAACTGTTTTTT.

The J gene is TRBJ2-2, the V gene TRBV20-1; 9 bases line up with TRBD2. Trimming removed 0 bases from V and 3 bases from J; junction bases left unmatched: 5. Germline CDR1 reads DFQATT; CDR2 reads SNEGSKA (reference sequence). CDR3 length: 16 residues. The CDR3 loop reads CSARDYLAGYTGELFF. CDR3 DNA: TGCAGTGCTAGAGATTACCTAGCGGGATACACCGGGGAGCTGTTTTTT.

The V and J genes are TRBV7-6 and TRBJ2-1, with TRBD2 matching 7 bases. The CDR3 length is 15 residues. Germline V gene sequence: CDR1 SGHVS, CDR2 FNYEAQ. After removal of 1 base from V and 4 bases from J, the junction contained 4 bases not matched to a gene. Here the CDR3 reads CASSLDVGGYNEQFF. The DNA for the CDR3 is TGTGCCAGCAGCTTAGATGTCGGGGGGTACAATGAGCAGTTCTTC.

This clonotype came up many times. The CDR3 coding sequence is TGTGCCACCAGTGACACCCTTGCGGGAGATTCCTACAATGAGCAGTTCTTC. It encodes CATSDTLAGDSYNEQFF. The rearrangement uses TRBV24-1 and TRBJ2-1; 7 bases line up with TRBD2. CDR3 length: 17 amino acids. The junction had 9 bases not matched to a gene; V was cut back by 4 bases and J by 1 base. Germline lookup yields CDR1 KGHDR and CDR2 SFDVKD.

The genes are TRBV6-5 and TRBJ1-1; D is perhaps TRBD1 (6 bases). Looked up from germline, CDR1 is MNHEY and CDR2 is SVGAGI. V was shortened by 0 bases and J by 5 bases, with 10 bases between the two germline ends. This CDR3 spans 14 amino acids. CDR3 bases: TGTGCCAGCAGTTACTCGGGGGGGCAAACTGAAGCTTTCTTT. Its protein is CASSYSGGQTEAFF.

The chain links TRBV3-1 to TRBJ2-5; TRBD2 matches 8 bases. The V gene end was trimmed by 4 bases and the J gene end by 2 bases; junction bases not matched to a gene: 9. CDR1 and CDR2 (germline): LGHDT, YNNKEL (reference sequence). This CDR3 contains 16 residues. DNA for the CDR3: TGTGCCAGCAGCCTCGCGGGTAGCGGGAATCAAGAGACCCAGTACTTC. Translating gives CASSLAGSGNQETQYF.

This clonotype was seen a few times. In nucleotides, the CDR3 is TGCGCCAGCAGCCAAGACAGGGTGAGCACAGATACGCAGTATTTT. Residues: CASSQDRVSTDTQYF. The chain joins TRBV4-1 to TRBJ2-3; D is possibly TRBD1 (5 bases). The germline CDR1 and CDR2 sequences are MGHRA and YSYEKL. Trimming took off 0 bases at V and 0 bases at J, with 7 bases between the two ends. This CDR3 region has 15 residues.

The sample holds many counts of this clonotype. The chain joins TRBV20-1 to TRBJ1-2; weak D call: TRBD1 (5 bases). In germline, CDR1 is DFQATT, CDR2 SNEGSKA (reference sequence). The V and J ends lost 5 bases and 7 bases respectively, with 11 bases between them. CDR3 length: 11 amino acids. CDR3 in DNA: TGCAGTGCTCCCAGGGCGGGTGGCTACACCTTC. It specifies CSAPRAGGYTF.

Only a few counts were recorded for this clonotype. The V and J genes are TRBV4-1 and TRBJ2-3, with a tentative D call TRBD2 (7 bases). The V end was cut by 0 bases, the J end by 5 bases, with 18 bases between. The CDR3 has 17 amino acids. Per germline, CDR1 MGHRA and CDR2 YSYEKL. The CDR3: CASSQDWAGALGDTQYF. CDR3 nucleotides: TGCGCCAGCAGCCAAGATTGGGCGGGGGCCCTCGGAGATACGCAGTATTTT.

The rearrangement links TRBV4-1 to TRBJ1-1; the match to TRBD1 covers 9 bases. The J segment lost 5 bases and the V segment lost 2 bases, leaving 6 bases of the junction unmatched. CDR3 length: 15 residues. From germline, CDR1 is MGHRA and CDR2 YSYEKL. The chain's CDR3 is CASSQFTGGPTEAFF. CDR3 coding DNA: TGCGCCAGCAGCCAATTTACAGGGGGCCCGACTGAAGCTTTCTTT.

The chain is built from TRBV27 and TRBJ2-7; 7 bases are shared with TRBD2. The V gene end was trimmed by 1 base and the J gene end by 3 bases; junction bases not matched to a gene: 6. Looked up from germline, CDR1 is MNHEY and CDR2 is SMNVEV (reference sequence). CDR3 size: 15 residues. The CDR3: CASSLLGGRIYEQYF. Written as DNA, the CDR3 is TGTGCCAGCAGTTTATTGGGCGGGAGAATCTACGAGCAGTACTTC.

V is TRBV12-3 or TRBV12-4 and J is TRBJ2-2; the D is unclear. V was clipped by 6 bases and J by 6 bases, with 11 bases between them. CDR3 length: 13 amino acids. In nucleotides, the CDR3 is TGTGCCAGCAGGCTAGAAGGATCCGGGGAGCTGTTTTTT. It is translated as CASRLEGSGELFF.